This T cell receptor beta chain stems from a study of PD-L1 blockade in urothelial cancer. Study information: Investigators checked blood 3 weeks (second dose) and 6 weeks after treatment start.

Clones were sequenced by immunoSEQ multiplex PCR, and TCRdb holds only the in-frame ones, with some missing. The sample carries about 63,000 clones, around 81% recorded once. Specified time point: pretreatment peripheral blood. Per-patient samples, pretreatment and on-treatment, numbered 1 to 8. Germline loops: CDR1 SGHDT, CDR2 YYEEEE. V gave up 1 base and J gave up 1 base, with 12 bases separating them. There are 16 residues in the CDR3. The V gene is TRBV5-6, the J gene TRBJ1-3; D is unresolved. The sample in question was PBMCs, obtained around atezolizumab (anti-PD-L1) treatment. This TCR was recovered from a man in his 70s with urothelial cancer. The chain's CDR3 is CASSLYEGVSGNTIYF. DNA of the CDR3: TGTGCCAGCAGCTTGTACGAGGGAGTATCTGGAAACACCATATATTTT.